What follows are 4 T cell receptor beta chains derived from one specimen sequenced in a study of beta chain features in type 1 diabetes. These receptors' targets are unknown. Sequencing targeted expressed TCRB transcripts, as all isolated RNA had been reverse transcribed. Here immunoSEQ multiplex PCR was the method, and the copy in TCRdb shows in-frame clones only, minus some. The sample shows about 340,000 clones, roughly 14% of them seen only once. Study findings and constraints: Shorter TCRB CDR3s, moderately but significantly so, were found in Type 1 diabetes patients in all four CD4+ subsets.

Sequenced material: naive CD4+ T cells from blood. Source of these receptors: a woman aged 18-29 years with type 1 diabetes.

Only a few counts were recorded for this clone. The rearrangement links TRBV5-1 to TRBJ2-7, with 9 bases that match TRBD1. V lost 0 bases, J lost 1 base, and 2 bases stayed unmatched. The CDR3 has 15 residues. CDR1 SGHRS and CDR2 YFSETQ come from the germline V gene. In nucleotides, the CDR3 is TGCGCCAGCAGCTTGGGGGGACAGGGTTCCTACGAGCAGTACTTC. It translates to CASSLGGQGSYEQYF. Filled out from reference TRBV5-1 and TRBJ2-7, the complete variable domain reads KAGVTQTPRYLIKTRGQQVTLSCSPISGHRSVSWYQQTPGQGLQFLFEYFSETQRNKGNFPGRFSGRQFSNSRSEMNVSTLELGDSALYLCASSLGGQGSYEQYFGPGTRLTVT.

This chain links TRBV18 with TRBJ2-2, with a tentative D call TRBD1 (6 bases). With 0 bases removed from V and 7 bases from J, the gap between germline ends came to 15 bases. The CDR3 length is 16 residues. Germline CDR1 reads KGHSH; CDR2 reads LQKENI. The CDR3 DNA reads TGTGCCAGCTCACCACCCACCAACAGGGACATCGGGGAGCTGTTTTTT. Its translation is CASSPPTNRDIGELFF.

A single count supports this clone. V gene TRBV9 combines with J gene TRBJ2-1, with 11 bases lining up with TRBD2. The ends lost 4 bases at V and 5 bases at J; junction bases unmatched: 2. CDR1 and CDR2 from the germline V gene are SGDLS and YYNGEE. The CDR3 runs to 14 residues. The CDR3 DNA reads TGTGCCAGCAGCAAACTAGCGGGGGACAATGAGCAGTTCTTC. Protein: CASSKLAGDNEQFF. The full variable domain, in which reference TRBV9 and TRBJ2-1 provide the parts outside the CDR3, is DSGVTQTPKHLITATGQRVTLRCSPRSGDLSVYWYQQSLDQGLQFLIQYYNGEERAKGNILERFSAQQFPDLHSELNLSSLELGDSALYFCASSKLAGDNEQFFGPGTRLTVL.

This clone was detected a few times. V is TRBV11-2 and J is TRBJ2-5, with 8 bases that match TRBD2. The CDR3 loop spans 17 amino acids. J was trimmed by 5 bases and V by 4 bases; bases with no gene match: 15. The germline V gene has CDR1 SGHAT and CDR2 FQNNGV. CDR3 DNA sequence: TGTGCCAGCAGCTACCCCCGCGTCGGGGGGGTAAGGGAGACCCAGTACTTC. Translation: CASSYPRVGGVRETQYF.